The 16 T cell receptor delta chains listed next were all sequenced from one sample in a study of gamma-delta chains in newborns, infants, children. TCRdb ran CATT on the reads. This table holds roughly 3,800 delta-chain clones, about 0.5% found once. The sequenced material came from blood. The receptors were gathered from a child who was a newborn, infant or young child, either healthy, febrile or measles-vaccinated (not recorded which).

This clone was seen a handful of times. This is likely an artifact of a read error, given a far larger clone one base away. This specimen includes other DNA sequences encoding the same CDR3. The rearrangement joins TRDV2 to TRDJ3; 13 bases are shared with TRDD3. The germline gives CDR1 GEAIGNYY, CDR2 EKD. This CDR3 has 19 amino acids. CDR3 protein: CACDRTGGYGSWDTRQMFF. The CDR3 bases are TGTGCCTGTGACCGTACTGGGGGATACGGCTCCTGGGACACTCGACAGATGTTTTTC.

Only a few counts were recorded for this clone. A much larger clone lies one base from this, so it may be a read error. Other DNA variants within this sample encode the same CDR3. The J gene is TRDJ3, the V gene TRDV2, with TRDD3 matching 8 bases. Germline V gene lookup returns CDR1 GEAIGNYY and CDR2 EKD. The CDR3 totals 19 residues. CDR3 protein: CACDKSTGGSSWDTRQMFF. The CDR3 DNA sequence: TGCGCCTGTGACAAAAGTACTGGGGGTAGCTCCTGGGACACCCGACAGATGTTTTTC.

This clone was recorded a few times. This DNA's translation and the protein TCRdb lists, from a much larger clone, do not match at residue 6, likely due to a read error; the protein shown is translated from the DNA. The rearrangement links TRAV29/DV5 to TRDJ2, with 9 nucleotides matching TRDD3. Trimming took 0 bases from V and 4 from J; bases not matched to a gene: 4. The CDR3 totals 15 residues. Germline V CDR1 and CDR2: NSMFDY, ISSIKDK. The CDR3, as DNA: TGTGCAGCAAGCGCTAGGGGATACGCGACAGCACAACTCTTCTTT. The encoded protein is CAASARGYATAQLFF.

This clone has only a few counts. The TCRdb protein comes from a much larger clone and disagrees with this DNA's translation at residue 11, likely due to a read error; the protein given here is derived from the DNA. The chain has TRDV2 and TRDJ1; 12 nucleotides agree with TRDD3. The CDR3 totals 15 residues. From germline, CDR1 is GEAIGNYY and CDR2 EKD. V lost 7 bases to trimming and J lost 7 bases; unmatched junction nucleotides: 12. DNA of the CDR3: TGTGCCTGGACTGGGGGATACTCGGGCAACGTTAAACTCATCTTT. Its translation is CAWTGGYSGNVKLIF.

This clone is large by share. Different DNA sequences within this sample yield the same CDR3. This chain connects TRDV2 to TRDJ2; no reliable D call. Germline V gene data show CDR1 as GEAIGNYY and CDR2 as EKD. The CDR3 contains 16 residues. V lost 0 bases and J 1 base, leaving 11 bases between the germline ends. The CDR3 loop is CACDTVGGDLTAQLFF. CDR3 DNA sequence: TGTGCCTGTGACACCGTAGGAGGAGATTTGACAGCACAACTCTTCTTT.

Concerning this clone itself: It differs at one base from a far larger clone, so likely a read error. Different DNA sequences within this sample yield the same CDR3. CDR3 residues: CACDTVWGIRSWDTRQMFF. For the CDR3, the DNA is TGTGCCTGTGACACCGTCTGGGGGATACGCTCCTGGGATACCCGACAGATGTTTTTC. This chain connects TRDV2 to TRDJ3; 12 positions match TRDD3. The CDR3 sequence is 19 residues long. Per germline, CDR1 GEAIGNYY and CDR2 EKD.

Only a few counts were recorded for this clone. Only one base separates this from a far larger clonotype, so it likely reflects a read error. The identical CDR3 is also encoded by other nucleotide sequences in the sample. The rearrangement links TRDV2 to TRDJ3, with 11 bases aligning to TRDD3. This CDR3 has 18 amino acids. Germline V gives CDR1 GEAIGNYY, CDR2 EKD. DNA of the CDR3: TGTGCCTGTGACATACTGGGGGATAAAGCCTGGGACACCAGACAGATGTTTTTC. Its protein is CACDILGDKAWDTRQMFF.

Concerning this clone itself: The mismatch at residue 7 between this DNA's translation and the TCRdb protein of a much larger clone likely reflects a read error; the protein shown is translated from the DNA. CDR3 region: CACDEMRDTAQLFF. The CDR3 coding sequence is TGTGCCTGTGACGAAATGAGGGATACAGCACAACTCTTCTTT. The rearrangement joins TRDV2 to TRDJ2, with D perhaps TRDD1 or TRDD3 (5 bases each). The CDR3 runs to 14 residues. Trimming cost V 3 bases and J 5 bases, with 12 bases left between them. CDR1 and CDR2 (germline): GEAIGNYY, EKD.

This clone was detected only a few times. TCRdb assigns this DNA the protein of a much larger clone, which departs from its translation at residue 13; this likely reflects a read error, and the protein shown comes from translating the DNA. The chain combines TRDV3 with TRDJ2, with 13 bases aligning to TRDD3. The CDR3 has 19 residues. Germline CDR1 is TVYSNPD and CDR2 is GDNSRS (reference sequence). The DNA for the CDR3 is TGTGCCCTTAAGCGGTACTGGGGGATACGCGGAGCTTCGACAGCACAACTCTTCTTC. Protein product: CALKRYWGIRGASTAQLFF. The full variable domain, rest sourced from reference TRDV3 and TRDJ2, is CDKVTQSSPDQTVASGSEVVLLCTYDTVYSNPDLFWYRIRPDYSFQFVFYGDNSRSEGADFTQGRFSVKHILTQKAFHLVISPVRTEDSATYYCALKRYWGIRGASTAQLFFGKGTQLIVEP.

Turning to this clone: This could be a read error, since a much larger clone is one nucleotide away. Other DNA variants within this sample encode the same CDR3. The CDR3 here is CALGEIPTYKALTAQLFF. CDR3 nucleotide sequence: TGTGCTCTTGGGGAAATTCCCACTTATAAAGCTTTGACGGCACAACTCTTCTTT. The gene calls are TRDV1 and TRDJ2; D remains unclear. Looked up from germline, CDR1 is TSWWSYY and CDR2 is QGS. The CDR3 runs 18 residues.

For this clone: The protein TCRdb gives is from a much larger clone and does not agree with this DNA's translation at residue 16, likely a read error; the protein shown here comes from the DNA. This chain uses TRDV2 with TRDJ3; 7 nucleotides align to TRDD3. Germline-derived CDR1 and CDR2 are GEAIGNYY and EKD. The CDR3 loop spans 18 amino acids. This CDR3 reads CACDTWDTSSWDTRQTFF. CDR3 nucleotide sequence: TGTGCCTGTGACACCTGGGATACTAGCTCCTGGGACACCCGACAGACGTTTTTC.

This clone was detected only a few times. TCRdb's protein, taken from a much larger clone, differs from this DNA's translation at residue 8, likely owing to a read error; the protein displayed comes from the DNA. The chain has TRDV2 and TRDJ4; 8 bases align to TRDD3. CDR3 size: 12 residues. With 1 base clipped from V and 8 bases from J, the junction kept 5 bases outside the gene matches. Germline CDR1 GEAIGNYY, CDR2 EKD. The CDR3 DNA reads as TGTGCCTGTGACACTGGGGGATCCAGACTGATCTTT. Residues: CACDTGGSRLIF.

This clone is medium-sized. This chain uses TRDV3 with TRDJ3, with D perhaps matching TRDD2 (6 bases). CDR1 is TVYSNPD and CDR2 is GDNSRS in the germline V gene (reference sequence). The CDR3 spans 22 residues. Trimming removed 4 bases at V and 0 bases at J, with 31 bases between. The CDR3 DNA reads TGTGCCTCCGTTCCTAATAGGTTCCTGCGGGGGGTTGCCTCCTGGGACACCCGACAGATGTTTTTC. It is translated as CASVPNRFLRGVASWDTRQMFF.

This clone is judged large (0.1 to 1%). The chain employs TRDV2 and TRDJ1, with TRDD3 matching over 10 bases. Unmatched junction bases numbered 2, after V lost 3 bases and J lost 2 bases. The CDR3 spans 14 residues. Germline V gives CDR1 GEAIGNYY, CDR2 EKD. The DNA for the CDR3 is TGTGCCTGTGACCTACTGGGGGATACCGATAAACTCATCTTT. This codes for CACDLLGDTDKLIF.

This clone was detected only a few times. A read error likely explains why the TCRdb protein, taken from a much larger clone, differs from this DNA's translation at residue 6; the protein shown is translated from the DNA. Other DNA sequences in the sample encode the same CDR3. The chain employs TRDV2 and TRDJ3; D perhaps matches TRDD3 (5 bases). Germline lookup yields CDR1 GEAIGNYY and CDR2 EKD. CDR3 size: 18 residues. V dropped 0 bases and J dropped 0 bases, with 11 bases sitting between them. CDR3 amino acids: CACDTRGLSSWDTRQMFF. CDR3 bases: TGTGCCTGTGACACCAGGGGGCTGAGCTCCTGGGACACCCGACAGATGTTTTTC.

This clone was found a few times. The protein TCRdb gives is from a much larger clone and does not agree with this DNA's translation at residue 10, likely a read error; the protein shown here comes from the DNA. The J gene is TRDJ3, the V gene TRDV2; TRDD3 matches at 7 bases. Germline CDR1 GEAIGNYY, CDR2 EKD. This CDR3 comprises 19 residues. The V gene end was trimmed by 0 bases and the J gene end by 0 bases; junction bases not matched to a gene: 7. The CDR3 protein is CACDTWGTDASWDTRQMFF. The CDR3 nucleotides read TGTGCCTGTGACACCTGGGGGACCGATGCCTCCTGGGACACCCGACAGATGTTTTTC.